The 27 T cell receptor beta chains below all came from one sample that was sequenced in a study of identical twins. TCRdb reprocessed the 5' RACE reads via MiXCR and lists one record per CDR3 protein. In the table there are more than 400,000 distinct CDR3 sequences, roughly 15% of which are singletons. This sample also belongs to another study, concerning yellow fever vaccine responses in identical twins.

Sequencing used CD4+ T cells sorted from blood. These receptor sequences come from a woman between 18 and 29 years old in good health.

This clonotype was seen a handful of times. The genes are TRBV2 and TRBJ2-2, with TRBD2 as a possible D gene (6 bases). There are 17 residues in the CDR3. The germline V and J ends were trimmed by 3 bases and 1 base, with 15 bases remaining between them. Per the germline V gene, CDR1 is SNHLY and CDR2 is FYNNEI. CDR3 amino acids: CASSDLGGRMNTGELFF. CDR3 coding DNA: TGTGCCAGCAGTGATTTGGGGGGACGGATGAACACCGGGGAGCTGTTTTTT.

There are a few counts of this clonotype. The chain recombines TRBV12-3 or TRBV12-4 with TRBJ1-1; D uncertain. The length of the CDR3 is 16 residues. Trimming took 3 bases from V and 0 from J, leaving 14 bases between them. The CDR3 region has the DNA TGTGCCAGCAGTTTGGGCCCGTGGCAGTTGAACACTGAAGCTTTCTTT. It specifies CASSLGPWQLNTEAFF.

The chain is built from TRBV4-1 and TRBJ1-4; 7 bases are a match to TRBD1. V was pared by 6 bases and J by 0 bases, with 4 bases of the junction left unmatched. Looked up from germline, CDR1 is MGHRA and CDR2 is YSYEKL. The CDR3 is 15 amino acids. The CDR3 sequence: CASRDTGATNEKLFF. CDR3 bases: TGCGCCAGCAGGGACACAGGGGCAACTAATGAAAAACTGTTTTTT.

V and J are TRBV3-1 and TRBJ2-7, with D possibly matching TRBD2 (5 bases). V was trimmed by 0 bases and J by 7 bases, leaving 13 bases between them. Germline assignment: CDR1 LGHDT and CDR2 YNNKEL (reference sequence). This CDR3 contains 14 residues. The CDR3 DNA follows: TGTGCCAGCAGCCAAGAGGGTCGGGGTGGTGAGCAGTACTTC. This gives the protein CASSQEGRGGEQYF.

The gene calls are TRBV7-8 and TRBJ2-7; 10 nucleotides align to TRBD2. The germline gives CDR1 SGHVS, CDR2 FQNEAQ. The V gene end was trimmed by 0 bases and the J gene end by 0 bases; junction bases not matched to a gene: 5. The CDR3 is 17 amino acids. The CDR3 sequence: CASSLAPLAGSSYEQYF. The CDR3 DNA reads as TGTGCCAGCAGCTTAGCCCCACTAGCGGGGAGCTCCTACGAGCAGTACTTC.

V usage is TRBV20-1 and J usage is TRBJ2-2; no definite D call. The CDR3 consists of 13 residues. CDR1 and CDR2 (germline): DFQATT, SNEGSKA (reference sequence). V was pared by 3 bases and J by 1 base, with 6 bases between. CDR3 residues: CSASLRNTGELFF. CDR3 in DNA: TGCAGTGCTAGTCTTCGGAACACCGGGGAGCTGTTTTTT.

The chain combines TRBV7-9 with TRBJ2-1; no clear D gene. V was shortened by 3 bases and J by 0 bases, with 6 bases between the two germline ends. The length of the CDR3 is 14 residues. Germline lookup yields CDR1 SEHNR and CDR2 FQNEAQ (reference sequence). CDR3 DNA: TGTGCCAGCAGCTTTGGGCCCTCCTACAATGAGCAGTTCTTC. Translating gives CASSFGPSYNEQFF.

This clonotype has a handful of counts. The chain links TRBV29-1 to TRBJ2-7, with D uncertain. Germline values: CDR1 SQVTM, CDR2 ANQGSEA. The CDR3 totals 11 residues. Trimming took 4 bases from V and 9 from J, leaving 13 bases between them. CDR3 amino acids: CSVVSESRQYV. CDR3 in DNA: TGCAGCGTTGTCTCGGAAAGCCGGCAGTACGTC.

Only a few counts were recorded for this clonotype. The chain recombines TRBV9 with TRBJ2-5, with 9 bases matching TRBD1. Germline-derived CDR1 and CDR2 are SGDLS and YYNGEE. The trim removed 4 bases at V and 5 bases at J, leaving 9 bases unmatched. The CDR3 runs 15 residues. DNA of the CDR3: TGTGCCAGCAGCACCCACAGGGGGCCGGGGGAGACCCAGTACTTC. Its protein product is CASSTHRGPGETQYF.

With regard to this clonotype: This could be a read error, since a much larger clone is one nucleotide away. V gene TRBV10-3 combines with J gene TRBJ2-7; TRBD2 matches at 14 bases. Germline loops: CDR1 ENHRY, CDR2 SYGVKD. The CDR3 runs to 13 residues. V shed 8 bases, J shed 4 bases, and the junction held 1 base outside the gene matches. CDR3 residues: CAIGTSGSYEQYF. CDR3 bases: TGTGCCATCGGGACTAGCGGGAGTTACGAGCAGTACTTC.

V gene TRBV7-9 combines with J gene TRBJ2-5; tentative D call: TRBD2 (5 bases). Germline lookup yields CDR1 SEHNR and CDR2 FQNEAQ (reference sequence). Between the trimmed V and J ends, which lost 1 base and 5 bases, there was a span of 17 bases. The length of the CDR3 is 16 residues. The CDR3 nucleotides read TGTGCCAGCAGCTTAGGCGGCTCAACGACGGGGGAGACCCAGTACTTC. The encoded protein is CASSLGGSTTGETQYF. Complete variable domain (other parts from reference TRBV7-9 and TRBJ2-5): DTGVSQNPRHKITKRGQNVTFRCDPISEHNRLYWYRQTLGQGPEFLTYFQNEAQLEKSRLLSDRFSAERPKGSFSTLEIQRTEQGDSAMYLCASSLGGSTTGETQYFGPGTRLLVL.

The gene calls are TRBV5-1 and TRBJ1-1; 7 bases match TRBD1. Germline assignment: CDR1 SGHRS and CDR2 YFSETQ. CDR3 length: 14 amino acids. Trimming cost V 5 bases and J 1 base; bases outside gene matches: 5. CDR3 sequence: CASSISGGNTEAFF. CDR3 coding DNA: TGCGCCAGCAGTATTTCAGGGGGGAACACTGAAGCTTTCTTT.

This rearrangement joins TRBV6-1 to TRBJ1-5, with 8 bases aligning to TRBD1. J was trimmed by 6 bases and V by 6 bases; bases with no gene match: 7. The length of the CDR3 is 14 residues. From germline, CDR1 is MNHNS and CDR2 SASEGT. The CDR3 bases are TGTGCCAGCAGGCGGGACAGGTCGAGTCAGCCCCAGCATTTT. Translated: CASRRDRSSQPQHF.

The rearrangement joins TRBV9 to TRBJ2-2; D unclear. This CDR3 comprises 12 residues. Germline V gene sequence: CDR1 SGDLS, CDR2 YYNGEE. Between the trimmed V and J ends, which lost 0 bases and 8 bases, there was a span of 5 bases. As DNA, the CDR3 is TGTGCCAGCAGCGTAGACGGAGGGGAGCTGTTTTTT. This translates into CASSVDGGELFF.

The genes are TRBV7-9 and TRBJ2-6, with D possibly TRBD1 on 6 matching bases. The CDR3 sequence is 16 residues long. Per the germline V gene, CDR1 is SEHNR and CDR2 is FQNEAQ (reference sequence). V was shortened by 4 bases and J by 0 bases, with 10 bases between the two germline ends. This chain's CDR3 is CASSYGQSSGANVLTF. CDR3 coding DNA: TGTGCCAGCAGCTACGGACAGAGCTCTGGGGCCAACGTCCTGACTTTC.

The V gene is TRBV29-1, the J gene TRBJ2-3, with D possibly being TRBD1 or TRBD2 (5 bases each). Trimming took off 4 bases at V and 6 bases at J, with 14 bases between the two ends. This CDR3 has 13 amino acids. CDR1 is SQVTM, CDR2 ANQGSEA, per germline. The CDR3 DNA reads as TGCAGCGTTGGGGGGAGCACCAGGGATACGCAGTATTTT. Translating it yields CSVGGSTRDTQYF.

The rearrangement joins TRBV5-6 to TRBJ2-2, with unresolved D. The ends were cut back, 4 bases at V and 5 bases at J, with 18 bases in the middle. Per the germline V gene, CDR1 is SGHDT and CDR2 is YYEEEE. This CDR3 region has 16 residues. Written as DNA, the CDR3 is TGTGCCAGCAGCCATAGGACCGTGCCCTGGACCGGGGAGCTGTTTTTT. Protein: CASSHRTVPWTGELFF.

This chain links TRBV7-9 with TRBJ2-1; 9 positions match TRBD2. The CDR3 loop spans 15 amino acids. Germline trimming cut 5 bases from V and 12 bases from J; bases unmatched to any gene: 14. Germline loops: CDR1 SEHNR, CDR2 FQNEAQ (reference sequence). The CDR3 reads CASSPDNAGGEMQFF. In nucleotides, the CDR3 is TGTGCCAGCAGCCCAGACAACGCGGGAGGGGAAATGCAGTTCTTC.

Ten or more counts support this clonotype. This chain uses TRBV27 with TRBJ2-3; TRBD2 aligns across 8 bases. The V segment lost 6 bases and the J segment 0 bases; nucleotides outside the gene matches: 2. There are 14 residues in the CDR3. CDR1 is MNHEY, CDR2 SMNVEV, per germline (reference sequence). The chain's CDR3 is CASSAGGSTDTQYF. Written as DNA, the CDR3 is TGTGCCAGCAGCGCGGGAGGCAGCACAGATACGCAGTATTTT.

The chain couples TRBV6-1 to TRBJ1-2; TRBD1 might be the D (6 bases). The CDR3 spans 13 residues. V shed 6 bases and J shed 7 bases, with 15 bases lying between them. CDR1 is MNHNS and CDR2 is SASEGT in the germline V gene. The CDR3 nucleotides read TGTGCCAGCAGAGATCAGGGGTCCCCTGGCTACACCTTC. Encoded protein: CASRDQGSPGYTF.

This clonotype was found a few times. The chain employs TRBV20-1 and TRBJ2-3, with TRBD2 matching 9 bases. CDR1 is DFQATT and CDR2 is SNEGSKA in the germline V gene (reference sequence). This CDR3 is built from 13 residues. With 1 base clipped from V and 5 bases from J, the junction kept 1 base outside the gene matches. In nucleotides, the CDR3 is TGCAGTGCTAGAGGCGGGGGGGGAGATACGCAGTATTTT. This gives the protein CSARGGGGDTQYF.

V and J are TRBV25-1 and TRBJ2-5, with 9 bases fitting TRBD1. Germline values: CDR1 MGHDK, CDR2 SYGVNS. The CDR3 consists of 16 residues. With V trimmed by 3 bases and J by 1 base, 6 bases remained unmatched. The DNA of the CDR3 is TGTGCCAGCAGTGAGGACAGGGGAGTAGTCCAAGAGACCCAGTACTTC. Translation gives CASSEDRGVVQETQYF.

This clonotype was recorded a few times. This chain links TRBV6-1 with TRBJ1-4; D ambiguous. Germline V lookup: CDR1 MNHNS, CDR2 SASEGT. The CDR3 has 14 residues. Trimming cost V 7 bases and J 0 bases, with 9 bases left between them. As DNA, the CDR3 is TGTGCCAGCAAACAGATGCCAACTAATGAAAAACTGTTTTTT. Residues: CASKQMPTNEKLFF.

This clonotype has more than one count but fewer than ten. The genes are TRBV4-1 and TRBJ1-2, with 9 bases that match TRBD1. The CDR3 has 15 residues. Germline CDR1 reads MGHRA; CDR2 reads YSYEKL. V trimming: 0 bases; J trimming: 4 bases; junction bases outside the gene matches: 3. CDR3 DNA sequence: TGCGCCAGCAGCCAAGAGAGGGACAGGGCCTATGGCTACACCTTC. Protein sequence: CASSQERDRAYGYTF.

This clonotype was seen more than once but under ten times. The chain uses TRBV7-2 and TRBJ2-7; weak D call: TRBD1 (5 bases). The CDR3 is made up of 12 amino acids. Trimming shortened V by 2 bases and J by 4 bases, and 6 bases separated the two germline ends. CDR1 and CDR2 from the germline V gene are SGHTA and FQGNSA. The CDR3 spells CASSLWTYEQYF. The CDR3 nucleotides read TGTGCCAGCAGCTTATGGACATACGAGCAGTACTTC.

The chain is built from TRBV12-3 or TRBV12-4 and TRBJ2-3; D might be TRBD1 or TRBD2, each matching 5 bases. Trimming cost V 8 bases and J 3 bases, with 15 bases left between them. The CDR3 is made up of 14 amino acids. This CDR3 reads CASCPGSLTDTQYF. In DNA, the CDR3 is TGTGCCAGCTGCCCAGGGAGCTTGACAGATACGCAGTATTTT.

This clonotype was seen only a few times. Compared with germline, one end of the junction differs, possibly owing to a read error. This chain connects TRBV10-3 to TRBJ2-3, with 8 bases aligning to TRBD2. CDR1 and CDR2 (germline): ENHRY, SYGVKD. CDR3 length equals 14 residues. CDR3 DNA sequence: TGTGCCATCGCCGGGACTAGGGCGCCAGATACGCATTATTTT. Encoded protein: CAIAGTRAPDTHYF.